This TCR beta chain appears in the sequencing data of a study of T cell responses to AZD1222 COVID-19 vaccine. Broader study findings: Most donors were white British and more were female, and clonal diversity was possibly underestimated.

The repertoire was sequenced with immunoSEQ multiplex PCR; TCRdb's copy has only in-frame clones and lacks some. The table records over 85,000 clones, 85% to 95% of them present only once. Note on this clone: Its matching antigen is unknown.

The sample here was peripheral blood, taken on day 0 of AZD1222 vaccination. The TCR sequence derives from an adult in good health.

The CDR3 sequence is CASRRGEGITDTQYF. The CDR3, as DNA: TGTGCCAGCAGAAGAGGGGAGGGTATAACAGATACGCAGTATTTT. The chain is built from TRBV3-1 (or the pseudogene TRBV3-2) and TRBJ2-3; TRBD2 aligns across 7 bases. CDR3 length: 15 residues. V was clipped by 6 bases and J by 3 bases; unmatched bases: 9. Germline assignment: CDR1 LGHDT and CDR2 YNNKEL (reference sequence).